The TCR beta chain under discussion was sequenced for a study of T cell responses to AZD1222 COVID-19 vaccine. Study-wide context: Second-dose intervals near 4 or 12 weeks were combined. Study results and limitations: Recipients of AZD1222 seropositive at baseline numbered only six or seven. Donors skewed white British and female; clonal diversity was possibly underestimated. No day 14 peak samples; only post-peak repertoires were characterized.

Clones were sequenced by immunoSEQ multiplex PCR, and TCRdb holds only the in-frame ones, with some missing. Among 100,000 to 150,000 clones listed, 70% to 90% were seen once. Worth noting for this clone: Its cognate antigen is unknown.

This clonotype was obtained from an adult in good health. The source material was peripheral blood, sampled on day 0 of AZD1222 vaccination.

CDR3 residues: CSVFSGRASNEQFF. The CDR3 nucleotides are TGCAGCGTCTTTAGCGGGAGGGCCTCAAATGAGCAGTTCTTC. The V and J genes are TRBV29-1 and TRBJ2-1, with TRBD2 identical over 11 bases. V lost 6 bases to trimming and J lost 7 bases; unmatched junction nucleotides: 8. This CDR3 is 14 amino acids long. The germline gives CDR1 SQVTM, CDR2 ANQGSEA.